The rows below give T cell receptor beta chains drawn from one sample of a study of shared clonotypes between healthy human individuals. The table came from immunoSEQ multiplex PCR; TCRdb's copy has only in-frame clones and leaves some out. The sample lists a few million clones, over 90% occurring once. Input material: naive CD4+ T cells from PBMCs. These receptor sequences come from a man younger than 35 in good health. Some clones in this sample may be carry-over from other donors' samples. Both conserved end residues are trimmed from each CDR3.

v_call,cdr3_aa
TRBV27,ASSSWGEDTEAF
TRBV5-1,ASREQGGSEQY
TRBV5-5,ASSFLVRGQGNFYT
TRBV9,ASSVELAGGPGEQY
TRBV28,ASRGSGEQY
TRBV7-2,ASSLVPALQF
TRBV5-1,ASSLPRLGIYNEQF
TRBV6-5,ASSPQSQYYEQY
TRBV7-6,ASSSRATTVSDTQY
TRBV11-2,ASSRRLAALSYNEQF
TRBV30,AWASGITQF
TRBV28,ASNPPGGREYEQY